This T cell receptor beta chain derives from a study of blood T cell repertoires in COVID-19. For the study at large: Samples representing acute and convalescent COVID-19 were sourced from the United States, Italy and Spain. PBMCs, B-cell-depleted T cells, or T cells provided the cDNA or gDNA that made up the material.

This CDR3 contains 16 residues. Germline CDR1 is MNHEY and CDR2 is SVGAGI. V gave up 0 bases and J gave up 10 bases, with 16 bases separating them. As originally analysed: Estimation of nucleated cell counts relied on the amplification of reference gene primers. Assay: immunoSEQ multiplex PCR; the TCRdb copy retains only in-frame clones and omits some. For V, J and clone size, that table is used; D and trimming come from the DNA. Of roughly 80,000 clones in the sample, about nine tenths were seen once. This chain joins TRBV6-5 and TRBJ1-6; D is unresolved. This clonotype was obtained from a woman older than 75 with active or convalescent COVID-19. The sample was peripheral blood. The CDR3 loop is CASSYSQADFSSPLHF. The CDR3 coding sequence is TGTGCCAGCAGTTACTCGCAGGCTGATTTCAGCTCACCCCTCCACTTT.